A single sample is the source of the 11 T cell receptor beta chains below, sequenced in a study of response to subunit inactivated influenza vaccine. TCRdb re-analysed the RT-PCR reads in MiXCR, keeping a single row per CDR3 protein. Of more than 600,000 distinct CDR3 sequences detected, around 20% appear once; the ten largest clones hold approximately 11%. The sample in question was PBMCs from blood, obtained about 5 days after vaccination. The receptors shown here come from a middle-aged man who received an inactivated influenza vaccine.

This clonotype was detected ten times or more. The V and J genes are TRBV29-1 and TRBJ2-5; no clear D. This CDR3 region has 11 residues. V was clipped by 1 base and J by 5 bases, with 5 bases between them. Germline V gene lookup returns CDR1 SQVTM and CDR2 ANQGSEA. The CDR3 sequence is CSVEARETQYF. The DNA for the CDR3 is TGCAGCGTTGAAGCCCGGGAGACCCAGTACTTC.

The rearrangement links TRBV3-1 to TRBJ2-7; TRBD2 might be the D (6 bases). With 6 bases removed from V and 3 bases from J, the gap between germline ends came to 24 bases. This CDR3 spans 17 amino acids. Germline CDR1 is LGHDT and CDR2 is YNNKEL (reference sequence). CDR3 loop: CASSSGVVASSYYEQYF. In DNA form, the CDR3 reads TGTGCCAGCAGTTCGGGGGTAGTTGCCTCATCCTACTACGAGCAGTACTTC.

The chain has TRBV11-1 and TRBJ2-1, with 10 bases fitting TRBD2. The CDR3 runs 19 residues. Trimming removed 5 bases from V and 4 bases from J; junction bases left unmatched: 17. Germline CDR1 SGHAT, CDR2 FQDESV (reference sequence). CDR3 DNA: TGTGCCAGCAGCGCCCGAGGGCCGGTAGGACTAGCGGATTACAATGAGCAGTTCTTC. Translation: CASSARGPVGLADYNEQFF. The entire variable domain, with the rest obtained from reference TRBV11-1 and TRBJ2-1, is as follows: EAEVAQSPRYKITEKSQAVAFWCDPISGHATLYWYRQILGQGPELLVQFQDESVVDDSQLPKDRFSAERLKGVDSTLKIQPAELGDSAMYLCASSARGPVGLADYNEQFFGPGTRLTVL.

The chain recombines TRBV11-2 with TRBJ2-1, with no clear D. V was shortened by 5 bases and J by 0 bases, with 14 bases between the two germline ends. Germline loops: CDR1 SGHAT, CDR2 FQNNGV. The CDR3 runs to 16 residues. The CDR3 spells CASSSGWAGSYNEQFF. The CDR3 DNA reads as TGTGCCAGCAGCAGTGGATGGGCAGGCTCCTACAATGAGCAGTTCTTC. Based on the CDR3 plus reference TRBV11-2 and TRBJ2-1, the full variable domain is EAGVAQSPRYKIIEKRQSVAFWCNPISGHATLYWYQQILGQGPKLLIQFQNNGVVDDSQLPKDRFSAERLKGVDSTLKIQPAKLEDSAVYLCASSSGWAGSYNEQFFGPGTRLTVL.

CDR3 sequence reads: CATSRGSGSYNEQFF. CDR3 DNA: TGTGCCACCAGCAGAGGCAGCGGGTCCTACAATGAGCAGTTCTTC. The chain has TRBV15 and TRBJ2-1; weak D call: TRBD2 (6 bases). CDR1 LNHNV and CDR2 YYDKDF come from the germline V gene (reference sequence). This CDR3 is 15 amino acids long. Trimming pared 1 base from V and 1 base from J, leaving 8 bases between.

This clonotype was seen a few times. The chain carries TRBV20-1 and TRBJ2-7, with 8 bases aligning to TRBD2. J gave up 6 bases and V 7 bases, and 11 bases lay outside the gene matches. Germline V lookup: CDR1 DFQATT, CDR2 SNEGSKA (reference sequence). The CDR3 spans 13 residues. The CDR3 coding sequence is TGCAGTGTACTGAAGCGGGAGTTCTTCGAGCAGTACTTC. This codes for CSVLKREFFEQYF.

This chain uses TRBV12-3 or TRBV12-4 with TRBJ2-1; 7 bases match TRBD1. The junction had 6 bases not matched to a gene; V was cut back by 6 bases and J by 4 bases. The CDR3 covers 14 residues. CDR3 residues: CASRIPGQYNEQFF. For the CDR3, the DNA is TGTGCCAGCAGAATACCGGGACAGTACAATGAGCAGTTCTTC.

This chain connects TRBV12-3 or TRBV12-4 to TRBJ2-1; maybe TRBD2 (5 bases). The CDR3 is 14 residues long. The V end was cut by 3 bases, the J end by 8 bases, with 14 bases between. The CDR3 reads CASSFMLSGDEQFF. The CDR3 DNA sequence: TGTGCCAGCAGTTTCATGCTGAGCGGTGATGAGCAGTTCTTC.

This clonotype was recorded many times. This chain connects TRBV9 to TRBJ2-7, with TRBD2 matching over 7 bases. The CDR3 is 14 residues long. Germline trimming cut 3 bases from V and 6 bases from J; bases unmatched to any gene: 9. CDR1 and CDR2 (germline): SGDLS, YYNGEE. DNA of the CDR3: TGTGCCAGCAGCGCAACGGCGGGAGTCCTCGAGCAGTACTTC. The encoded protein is CASSATAGVLEQYF.

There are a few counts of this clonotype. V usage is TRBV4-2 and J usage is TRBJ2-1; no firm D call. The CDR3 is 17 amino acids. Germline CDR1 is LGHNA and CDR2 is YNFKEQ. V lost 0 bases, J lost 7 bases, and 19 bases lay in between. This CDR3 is CASSQDRLARRTNEQFF. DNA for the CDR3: TGTGCCAGCAGCCAAGATCGTCTGGCTAGACGTACGAATGAGCAGTTCTTC.

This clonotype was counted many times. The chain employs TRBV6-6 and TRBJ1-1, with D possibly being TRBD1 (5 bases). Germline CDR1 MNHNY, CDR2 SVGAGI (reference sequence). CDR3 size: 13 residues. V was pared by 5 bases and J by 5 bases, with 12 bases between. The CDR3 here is CASSTGTATEAFF. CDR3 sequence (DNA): TGTGCCAGCAGTACCGGGACGGCGACTGAAGCTTTCTTT.